This T cell receptor (beta chain) appears in the sequencing data of a study of blood T cell repertoires in COVID-19 (dated by TCRdb to about 2020). For the wider study: Samples covering the acute and convalescent phases of COVID-19 were provided by collaborators in the United States, Italy and Spain. The prospective study material was composed of cDNA or gDNA derived from T cells, B-cell-depleted T cells, or PBMCs. Deeply sampled blood TCRbeta repertoires from subjects exposed to, actively infected with, or recovered from COVID-19 were included in the dataset. The repertoires were released in a freely available public database meant as a resource for research on the immune response to SARS-CoV-2. Samples came from the ongoing ImmuneRACE study (first 160 participants) plus 1,254 subjects from 6 global collaborators. The sample metadata nearly always contained a de-identified subject ID, COVID-19 status, age in years and sex. Where HLA class I and class II types were available, the types were taken from metadata supplied by the sample provider, not from assay-based typing. General study outcomes and caveats: How much clinical and demographic metadata was included differed by source and by participant, and the metadata was provided uncurated.

TCRbeta CDR3 regions were amplified from genomic DNA using the immunoSEQ Assay, a bias-controlled multiplex PCR. In the authors' own workflow: Within the assay, amplification of reference gene primers was used to estimate how many nucleated cells each sample contained. Sequence reads were collapsed and filtered to measure the absolute abundance of every unique TCRbeta CDR3 rearrangement. For each sample, productive Simpson clonality was calculated as the square root of Simpson's diversity index across productive rearrangements. As stored in TCRdb, this immuneACCESS dataset retains in-frame rearrangements with V and J assigned. A fraction of the clones does not appear; measured against another copy, unresolved V genes explain less than half of the discrepancy, and the remainder lacks a known reason. That table gives V, J and clone size, and the DNA gave D and trimming. This sample holds 100,000 to 120,000 clones; roughly four fifths were observed only once. Of the sample, about 17% falls within the top ten clones.

Each collaborating institution followed its own protocols to collect whole blood in K2EDTA tubes. Collaborator samples were shipped for TCRbeta analysis as frozen whole blood, isolated PBMCs, or DNA extracted from either sample type. From the cysteine through the phenylalanine, the CDR3 covers 14 amino acids. The read is trimmed to its CDR3 DNA, 42 bases read in frame from base 1. V is pared back by 0 bases and J by 1 base, with 7 bases lying between the germline termini. CDR1 is given as SGHRS and CDR2 as YFSETQ, both from the germline V gene. Comment on this clone: Its specific antigen is unknown. No per-base quality is available; no much larger clone lies one base away.

The origin of this receptor is a woman aged 55-70 years with acute or convalescent COVID-19. Sequencing was done on a sample of peripheral blood. Recombination joined TRBV5-1 with TRBJ1-2; the D gene cannot be resolved reliably. The CDR3 in this case is CASSLAGVNYGYTF. In nucleotides, the sequence is TGCGCCAGCAGCTTGGCCGGGGTTAACTATGGCTACACCTTC.